These 20 T cell receptor beta chains came from one sample sequenced in a study of OX40 agonist ivuxolimab in advanced cancers. Data came from immunoSEQ multiplex PCR; TCRdb stores just in-frame clones and leaves some out. The sample contains some 140,000 clones, approximately 94% of which appear only once. Sample: CD4+ or CD8+ T cells sorted from blood, taken in a trial of the OX40 agonist ivuxolimab. The receptors derive from an adult with an advanced solid tumor such as melanoma, head and neck, liver or kidney cancer.

The V gene is TRBV9, the J gene TRBJ2-7; tentative D call: TRBD1 (5 bases). The ends were cut back, 3 bases at V and 1 base at J, with 8 bases in the middle. CDR1 is SGDLS and CDR2 is YYNGEE in the germline V gene. CDR3 length: 13 amino acids. This chain's CDR3 is CASSAQDSYEQYF. DNA of the CDR3: TGTGCCAGCAGCGCACAGGATTCCTACGAGCAGTACTTC. Variable domain in full (rest from reference TRBV9 and TRBJ2-7): DSGVTQTPKHLITATGQRVTLRCSPRSGDLSVYWYQQSLDQGLQFLIQYYNGEERAKGNILERFSAQQFPDLHSELNLSSLELGDSALYFCASSAQDSYEQYFGPGTRLTVT.

The gene calls are TRBV28 and TRBJ2-4; 8 nucleotides agree with TRBD1. The germline V gene encodes CDR1 MDHEN and CDR2 SYDVKM. V trimming: 5 bases; J trimming: 8 bases; junction bases outside the gene matches: 8. This CDR3 has 14 amino acids. CDR3 nucleotides: TGTGCCAGCAGTCGACGACAGGGGAAGCACATTCAGTACTTC. This gives the protein CASSRRQGKHIQYF.

The count of this clone is one. The chain joins TRBV2 to TRBJ2-1; no clear D gene. CDR1 is SNHLY and CDR2 is FYNNEI in the germline V gene. The CDR3 runs 14 residues. V was cut by 3 bases and J by 9 bases, with 15 bases left in between. The CDR3 loop is CASSDRVMRGEQFF. CDR3 coding DNA: TGTGCCAGCAGTGATAGGGTCATGCGAGGTGAGCAGTTCTTC.

In this sample, this clone turned up once. The chain recombines TRBV7-9 with TRBJ2-3, with TRBD1 identical over 9 bases. Germline V gives CDR1 SEHNR, CDR2 FQNEAQ (reference sequence). The CDR3 is 15 residues long. V trimming: 7 bases; J trimming: 4 bases; junction bases outside the gene matches: 9. The CDR3 reads CASTLRTGVADTQYF. The CDR3 DNA is TGTGCCAGCACCCTGAGGACAGGGGTTGCAGATACGCAGTATTTT.

The genes are TRBV13 and TRBJ1-5; D unresolved. Trimming removed 0 bases from V and 4 bases from J, with 22 bases in between. The germline V gene encodes CDR1 PRHDT and CDR2 FYEKMQ (reference sequence). The CDR3 has 19 residues. This chain's CDR3 is CASSLGGQKYPLWNQPQHF. Here the CDR3 DNA reads TGTGCCAGCAGCTTAGGGGGCCAGAAATACCCTTTATGGAATCAGCCCCAGCATTTT.

V and J are TRBV5-1 and TRBJ2-1; the match to TRBD1 covers 7 bases. V lost 4 bases and J lost 8; bases outside the gene matches: 3. The germline V gene encodes CDR1 SGHRS and CDR2 YFSETQ. The CDR3 is 12 amino acids. In DNA form, the CDR3 reads TGCGCCAGCAGCCCGGACAGGTATGAGCAGTTCTTC. Amino acids: CASSPDRYEQFF.

This sequence joins TRBV19 and TRBJ1-5; D ambiguous. CDR1 is LNHDA, CDR2 SQIVND, per germline (reference sequence). This CDR3 has 14 residues. Trimming removed 2 bases at V and 0 bases at J, with 5 bases between. The CDR3 sequence is CASSISHSNQPQHF. In nucleotides, the CDR3 is TGTGCCAGTAGTATAAGTCATAGCAATCAGCCCCAGCATTTT.

The genes are TRBV27 and TRBJ1-2, with D perhaps TRBD1 (6 bases). CDR1 is MNHEY and CDR2 is SMNVEV in the germline V gene (reference sequence). The CDR3 loop spans 15 amino acids. The V end lost 2 bases, the J end lost 5 bases, and 15 bases lay between the germline ends. CDR3 in amino acids: CASSLIQGKGYGYTF. The CDR3 nucleotides are TGTGCCAGCAGTTTAATTCAGGGGAAAGGGTATGGCTACACCTTC.

V is TRBV18 and J is TRBJ1-1, with D unresolved. CDR3 length: 13 amino acids. V lost 5 bases, J lost 0 bases, and 7 bases lay in between. Germline loops: CDR1 KGHSH, CDR2 LQKENI. CDR3 sequence (DNA): TGTGCCAGCTCAGCGGACCTGAACACTGAAGCTTTCTTT. Its translation is CASSADLNTEAFF.

The chain recombines TRBV28 with TRBJ2-1, with unresolved D. Trimming removed 5 bases from V and 8 bases from J, with 22 bases in between. Germline V gene sequence: CDR1 MDHEN, CDR2 SYDVKM. The CDR3 has 16 residues. In nucleotides, the CDR3 is TGTGCCAGCAGTCTGGTAGGGCCGAGCCTCGGTCATGAGCAGTTCTTC. It translates to CASSLVGPSLGHEQFF.

V usage is TRBV13 and J usage is TRBJ1-6; D is undetermined. Trimming removed 4 bases from V and 0 bases from J, with 13 bases in between. The CDR3 length is 17 residues. CDR1 is PRHDT, CDR2 FYEKMQ, per germline (reference sequence). CDR3 sequence: CASSSRIGSSYNSPLHF. The CDR3 DNA reads as TGTGCCAGCAGCTCAAGGATCGGGAGCTCCTATAATTCACCCCTCCACTTT. The full variable domain, in which reference TRBV13 and TRBJ1-6 provide the parts outside the CDR3, is AAGVIQSPRHLIKEKRETATLKCYPIPRHDTVYWYQQGPGQDPQFLISFYEKMQSDKGSIPDRFSAQQFSDYHSELNMSSLELGDSALYFCASSSRIGSSYNSPLHFGNGTRLTVT.

A word on this clone: The CDR3 end shows no conserved phenylalanine or tryptophan, and so a read error is likely. The chain links TRBV6-1 to TRBJ1-1; D ambiguous. Germline assignment: CDR1 MNHNS and CDR2 SASEGT. This CDR3 has 13 residues. V was trimmed by 2 bases and J by 4 bases, leaving 8 bases between them. The CDR3 protein is CASSESRVTEAFL. The DNA of the CDR3 is TGTGCCAGCAGTGAATCTAGGGTCACTGAAGCTTTCCTT.

The chain couples TRBV6-5 to TRBJ2-3; 8 bases are a match to TRBD1. This CDR3 has 15 residues. Losses at the gene ends were 6 bases for V and 4 bases for J; bases not matched to a gene: 9. Germline V CDR1 and CDR2: MNHEY, SVGAGI. The CDR3 DNA follows: TGTGCCAGCAGAAACCAGGGGGCACGATCAGATACGCAGTATTTT. It specifies CASRNQGARSDTQYF.

V is TRBV10-1 and J is TRBJ1-1, with D perhaps TRBD1 (5 bases). With 7 bases removed from V and 2 bases from J, the gap between germline ends came to 11 bases. Germline loops: CDR1 WNHNN, CDR2 SYGVQD (reference sequence). The length of the CDR3 is 13 residues. The CDR3 DNA reads as TGCGCCAGCAAACGACAGAACAACACTGAAGCTTTCTTT. This encodes CASKRQNNTEAFF.

The chain carries TRBV11-3 and TRBJ2-6; a possible D gene is TRBD2 (5 bases). Germline values: CDR1 SGHNT, CDR2 YENEEA. Trimming pared 8 bases from V and 2 bases from J, leaving 13 bases between. This CDR3 region has 15 residues. CDR3 protein: CASSPGEAGANVLTF. CDR3 nucleotides: TGTGCCAGCTCCCCCGGGGAAGCTGGGGCCAACGTCCTGACTTTC.

The chain links TRBV19 to TRBJ2-7; a weak D match, TRBD2 (6 bases). CDR1 is LNHDA, CDR2 SQIVND, per germline (reference sequence). Trimming took 7 bases from V and 0 from J, leaving 19 bases between them. This CDR3 is built from 16 residues. Here the CDR3 DNA reads TGTGCCAGTACCCCGAGGCGGGGTATGACCTCCTACGAGCAGTACTTC. Translating gives CASTPRRGMTSYEQYF.

Remarks on this clone: An end of the junction does not agree with germline; a read error may underlie this. This chain joins TRBV7-7 and TRBJ2-2; the D gene is possibly TRBD2 (5 bases). CDR1 and CDR2 (germline): SSHAT, FNYEAQ (reference sequence). The CDR3 totals 15 residues. Here the CDR3 reads CASSLASQFYRGAVF. As DNA, the CDR3 is TGTGCTAGCAGCTTAGCGAGCCAGTTTTACCGGGGAGCTGTTTTT.

This chain links TRBV6-6 with TRBJ1-5, with 9 bases identical to TRBD1. In germline, CDR1 is MNHNY, CDR2 SVGAGI (reference sequence). The CDR3 consists of 15 residues. V shed 6 bases, J shed 8 bases, and the junction held 11 bases outside the gene matches. This chain's CDR3 is CASRIQGASLEPQHF. The CDR3 nucleotides are TGTGCCAGCAGGATACAGGGGGCGTCCTTGGAGCCCCAGCATTTT.

This rearrangement joins TRBV2 to TRBJ1-4, with D tentatively TRBD1 (5 bases). This CDR3 is built from 14 residues. V dropped 3 bases and J dropped 3 bases, with 8 bases sitting between them. Germline loops: CDR1 SNHLY, CDR2 FYNNEI. The CDR3: CASSEGGSNEKLFF. CDR3 in DNA: TGTGCCAGCAGTGAGGGGGGGTCTAATGAAAAACTGTTTTTT.

In its sample, this clone was seen once. The CDR3 is CSARDPGGNTF. The CDR3 coding sequence is TGCAGTGCTAGAGATCCAGGGGGCAACACCTTC. The V gene is TRBV20-1, the J gene TRBJ1-2; 8 bases are a match to TRBD1. V shed 0 bases and J 12 bases; nucleotides not matched to a gene: 3. Germline loops: CDR1 DFQATT, CDR2 SNEGSKA (reference sequence). The length of the CDR3 is 11 residues.